This T cell receptor beta chain was recovered during a study of blood T cell repertoires in COVID-19. Study summary: PBMCs, B-cell-depleted T cells, or T cells provided the cDNA or gDNA that made up the material.

How the authors handled the data: Nucleated cell counts were estimated from reference gene primer amplification. Generated by immunoSEQ multiplex PCR, the TCRdb table keeps only in-frame clones and is missing some. V, J and clone size derive from that table, while D and trimming were established from the DNA sequence. The sample yields about 150,000 clones, around 85% seen once. The Seattle site enrolled patients during active infection and followed them longitudinally. The V segment lost 6 bases and the J segment 4 bases; nucleotides outside the gene matches: 7. CDR1 and CDR2 (germline): MNHEY, SVGAGI. The CDR3 length is 15 residues.

The TCR comes from a man aged 55 to 70 with COVID-19, enrolled during active disease. The sequencing sample was made of peripheral blood. This chain joins TRBV6-5 and TRBJ2-7; 12 bases align to TRBD2. The CDR3 bases are TGTGCCAGCAGCTATACGACTAGCGGGGGTTACGAGCAGTACTTC. Residues: CASSYTTSGGYEQYF.